This passage covers 14 T cell receptor beta chains from one sample sequenced in a study of blood T cell repertoires in COVID-19. Method: immunoSEQ multiplex PCR; TCRdb's copy keeps in-frame clones and lacks some. The sample lists about 65,000 clones, roughly four fifths occurring once. The specimen was peripheral blood. All receptors derive from a man in his fifties with COVID-19, enrolled during active disease.

The chain links TRBV6-5 to TRBJ2-1; 10 positions match TRBD1. The germline gives CDR1 MNHEY, CDR2 SVGAGI. The CDR3 runs 15 residues. V trimming: 5 bases; J trimming: 4 bases; junction bases outside the gene matches: 5. CDR3 coding DNA: TGTGCCAGCAGTCAACCGGGACAGGGGTACAATGAGCAGTTCTTC. Encoded protein: CASSQPGQGYNEQFF.

This rearrangement joins TRBV11-3 to TRBJ2-3; TRBD2 agrees at 7 bases. Germline V lookup: CDR1 SGHNT, CDR2 YENEEA. V gave up 4 bases and J gave up 8 bases; unmatched junction bases: 12. This CDR3 contains 15 residues. CDR3 in amino acids: CASSSIAGGGSTQYF. CDR3 nucleotide sequence: TGTGCCAGCAGCTCTATAGCGGGCGGTGGCAGTACGCAGTATTTT.

V and J are TRBV19 and TRBJ2-6, with D uncertain. CDR1 LNHDA and CDR2 SQIVND come from the germline V gene (reference sequence). CDR3 length equals 15 residues. The ends were cut back, 6 bases at V and 2 bases at J, with 11 bases in the middle. CDR3 coding DNA: TGTGCCAGTAGAACGAGTTTGGCTGGGGCCAACGTCCTGACTTTC. Its protein product is CASRTSLAGANVLTF. Full variable domain (rest looked up from reference TRBV19 and TRBJ2-6): DGGITQSPKYLFRKEGQNVTLSCEQNLNHDAMYWYRQDPGQGLRLIYYSQIVNDFQKGDIAEGYSVSREKKESFPLTVTSAQKNPTAFYLCASRTSLAGANVLTFGAGSRLTVL.

Turning to this clone: At one boundary the junction diverges from the germline segment, which might be a read error. CDR3 coding DNA: TGTGCCAGCAGCTTAATGAGCGGGCTACTTTTCTTC. Translating gives CASSLMSGLLFF. V usage is TRBV11-1 and J usage is TRBJ2-7, with D possibly matching TRBD2 (6 bases). CDR3 length: 12 amino acids. Germline lookup yields CDR1 SGHAT and CDR2 FQDESV (reference sequence). The variable domain in full, with the rest retrieved from reference TRBV11-1 and TRBJ2-7, is EAEVAQSPRYKITEKSQAVAFWCDPISGHATLYWYRQILGQGPELLVQFQDESVVDDSQLPKDRFSAERLKGVDSTLKIQPAELGDSAMYLCASSLMSGLLFFGPGTRLTVT.

This chain uses TRBV7-2 with TRBJ2-2; D possibly corresponds to TRBD2 (6 bases). Trimming cost V 1 base and J 8 bases, with 8 bases left between them. This CDR3 spans 13 amino acids. CDR1 is SGHTA and CDR2 is FQGNSA in the germline V gene. CDR3 sequence (DNA): TGTGCCAGCAGCTTAGGGGACTGGGGGGAGCTGTTTTTT. Translated, it gives CASSLGDWGELFF.

This chain uses TRBV2 with TRBJ1-6; D possibly corresponds to TRBD1 (5 bases). V was trimmed by 1 base and J by 7 bases, leaving 14 bases between them. Germline V gene sequence: CDR1 SNHLY, CDR2 FYNNEI. The CDR3 is 16 amino acids. CDR3 sequence reads: CASSEEDAGMNSPLHF. The DNA of the CDR3 is TGTGCCAGCAGTGAAGAGGACGCAGGGATGAATTCACCCCTCCACTTT.

The rearrangement uses TRBV7-8 and TRBJ2-1; TRBD2 might be the D (5 bases). CDR3 length: 16 amino acids. Deletions cut 0 bases from V and 6 bases from J, with 15 bases between. CDR1 is SGHVS, CDR2 FQNEAQ, per germline. The CDR3 loop is CASSLARGWGLNEQFF. CDR3 DNA: TGTGCCAGCAGCTTAGCGCGCGGGTGGGGTCTCAATGAGCAGTTCTTC.

The chain joins TRBV6-5 to TRBJ2-7, with TRBD1 matching 8 bases. Germline V gene lookup returns CDR1 MNHEY and CDR2 SVGAGI. This CDR3 region has 15 residues. Unmatched junction bases numbered 4, after V lost 2 bases and J lost 1 base. Here the CDR3 reads CASSYGTGFSYEQYF. CDR3 bases: TGTGCCAGCAGTTACGGGACAGGTTTTTCCTACGAGCAGTACTTC.

This chain connects TRBV19 to TRBJ2-7; 11 bases are a match to TRBD1. The CDR3 length is 14 residues. Germline V gene sequence: CDR1 LNHDA, CDR2 SQIVND (reference sequence). The trim removed 3 bases at V and 3 bases at J, leaving 1 base unmatched. DNA for the CDR3: TGTGCCAGTAGTATCGGGACAGGGGGCTACGAGCAGTACTTC. This encodes CASSIGTGGYEQYF.

The chain uses TRBV7-9 and TRBJ2-7; TRBD1 matches at 7 bases. This CDR3 is 14 amino acids long. From germline, CDR1 is SEHNR and CDR2 FQNEAQ (reference sequence). After removal of 0 bases from V and 3 bases from J, the junction contained 2 bases not matched to a gene. CDR3 in amino acids: CASSLATGFYEQYF. As DNA, the CDR3 is TGTGCCAGCAGCTTAGCGACAGGGTTCTACGAGCAGTACTTC.

The V gene is TRBV5-5, the J gene TRBJ1-1; D might be TRBD1 (6 bases). Germline V gene data show CDR1 as SGHKS and CDR2 as YYEKEE (reference sequence). Deletions cut 1 base from V and 0 bases from J, with 16 bases between. The CDR3 runs 17 residues. CDR3 loop: CASSLTVPGVLNTEAFF. The DNA of the CDR3 is TGTGCCAGCAGCTTGACTGTGCCAGGGGTTTTGAACACTGAAGCTTTCTTT. The whole variable domain, filled in from reference TRBV5-5 and TRBJ1-1, reads DAGVTQSPTHLIKTRGQQVTLRCSPISGHKSVSWYQQVLGQGPQFIFQYYEKEERGRGNFPDRFSARQFPNYSSELNVNALLLGDSALYLCASSLTVPGVLNTEAFFGQGTRLTVV.

The chain uses TRBV28 and TRBJ2-3; 12 nucleotides align to TRBD2. The CDR3 length is 18 residues. Germline loops: CDR1 MDHEN, CDR2 SYDVKM. The J segment lost 2 bases and the V segment lost 4 bases, leaving 10 bases of the junction unmatched. The CDR3 sequence is CASSSYTGLAGATDTQYF. Written as DNA, the CDR3 is TGTGCCAGCAGTTCCTATACGGGACTAGCGGGCGCCACAGATACGCAGTATTTT.

As DNA, the CDR3 is TGTGCCAGCAGCTTGGACAGGGCTGTGAGGGAGCAGTACTTC. Its protein is CASSLDRAVREQYF. The V and J genes are TRBV5-6 and TRBJ2-7, with D perhaps TRBD1 (6 bases). The CDR3 is 14 amino acids. Germline values: CDR1 SGHDT, CDR2 YYEEEE. V lost 0 bases and J lost 7, with 14 bases in between.

This clone was picked up one time. The chain has TRBV9 and TRBJ2-7, with D possibly matching TRBD1 (6 bases). Germline-derived CDR1 and CDR2 are SGDLS and YYNGEE. This CDR3 spans 14 amino acids. V lost 0 bases to trimming and J lost 5 bases, with 12 bases between them. CDR3 region: CASSVAGADHEQYF. The CDR3 coding sequence is TGTGCCAGCAGCGTAGCAGGGGCCGACCACGAGCAGTACTTC.